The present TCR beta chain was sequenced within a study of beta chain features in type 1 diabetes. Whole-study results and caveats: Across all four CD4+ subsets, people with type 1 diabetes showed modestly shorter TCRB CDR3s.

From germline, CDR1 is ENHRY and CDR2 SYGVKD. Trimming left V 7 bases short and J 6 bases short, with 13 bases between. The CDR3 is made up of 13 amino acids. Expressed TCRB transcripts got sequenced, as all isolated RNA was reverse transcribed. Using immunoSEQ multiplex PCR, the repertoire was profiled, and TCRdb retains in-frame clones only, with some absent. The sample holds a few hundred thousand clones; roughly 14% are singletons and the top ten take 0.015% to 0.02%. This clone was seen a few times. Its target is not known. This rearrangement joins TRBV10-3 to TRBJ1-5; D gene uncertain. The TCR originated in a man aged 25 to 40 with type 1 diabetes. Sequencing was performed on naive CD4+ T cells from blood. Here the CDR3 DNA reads TGTGCCATCACCGATTTGGTCGGTCAGCCCCAGCATTTT. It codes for CAITDLVGQPQHF.